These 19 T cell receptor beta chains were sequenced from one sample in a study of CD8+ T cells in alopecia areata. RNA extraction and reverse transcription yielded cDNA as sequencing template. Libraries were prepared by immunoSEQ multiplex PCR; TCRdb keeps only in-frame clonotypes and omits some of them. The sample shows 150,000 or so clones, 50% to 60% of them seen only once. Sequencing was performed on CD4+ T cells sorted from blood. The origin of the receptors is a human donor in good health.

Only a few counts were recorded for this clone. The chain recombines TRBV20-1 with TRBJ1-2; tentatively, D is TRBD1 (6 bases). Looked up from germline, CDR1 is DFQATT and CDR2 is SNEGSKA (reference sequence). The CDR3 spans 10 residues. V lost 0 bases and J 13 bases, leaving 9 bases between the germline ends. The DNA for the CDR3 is TGCAGTGCTAGAGAGGGGGCAAGCACCTTC. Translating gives CSAREGASTF.

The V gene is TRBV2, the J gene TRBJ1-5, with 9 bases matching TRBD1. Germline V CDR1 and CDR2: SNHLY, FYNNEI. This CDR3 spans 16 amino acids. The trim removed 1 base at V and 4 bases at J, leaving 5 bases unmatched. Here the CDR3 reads CASSEVHDRGNQPQHF. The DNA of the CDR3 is TGTGCCAGCAGTGAAGTACATGACAGGGGGAATCAGCCCCAGCATTTT.

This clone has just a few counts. Here the CDR3 reads CASSTAPYEQYF. The CDR3 DNA sequence: TGTGCCAGTAGTACCGCCCCCTACGAGCAGTACTTC. The chain links TRBV19 to TRBJ2-7; unclear D gene. This CDR3 region has 12 residues. Looked up from germline, CDR1 is LNHDA and CDR2 is SQIVND (reference sequence). Between the trimmed V and J ends, which lost 4 bases and 2 bases, there was a span of 6 bases.

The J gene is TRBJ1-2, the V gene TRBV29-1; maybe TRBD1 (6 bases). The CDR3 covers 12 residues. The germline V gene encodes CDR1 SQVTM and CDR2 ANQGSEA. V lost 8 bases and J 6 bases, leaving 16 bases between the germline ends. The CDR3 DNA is TGCAGCACCCGATGGGGGGCTCATGGCTACACCTTC. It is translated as CSTRWGAHGYTF.

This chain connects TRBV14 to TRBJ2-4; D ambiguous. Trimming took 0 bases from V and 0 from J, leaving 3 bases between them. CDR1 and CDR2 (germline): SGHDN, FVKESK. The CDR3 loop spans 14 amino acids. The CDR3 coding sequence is TGTGCCAGCAGCCAAGAACTAGCCAAAAACATTCAGTACTTC. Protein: CASSQELAKNIQYF. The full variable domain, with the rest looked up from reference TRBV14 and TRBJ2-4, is EAGVTQFPSHSVIEKGQTVTLRCDPISGHDNLYWYRRVMGKEIKFLLHFVKESKQDESGMPNNRFLAERTGGTYSTLKVQPAELEDSGVYFCASSQELAKNIQYFGAGTRLSVL.

The CDR3: CASSLPGGSTEAFF. The CDR3 DNA reads as TGTGCCAGCAGTTTACCGGGTGGGAGCACTGAAGCTTTCTTT. The V call is TRBV27, the J call TRBJ1-1; D is unclear. CDR1 MNHEY and CDR2 SMNVEV come from the germline V gene (reference sequence). Trimming removed 2 bases from V and 4 bases from J, with 11 bases in between. The CDR3 is made up of 14 amino acids.

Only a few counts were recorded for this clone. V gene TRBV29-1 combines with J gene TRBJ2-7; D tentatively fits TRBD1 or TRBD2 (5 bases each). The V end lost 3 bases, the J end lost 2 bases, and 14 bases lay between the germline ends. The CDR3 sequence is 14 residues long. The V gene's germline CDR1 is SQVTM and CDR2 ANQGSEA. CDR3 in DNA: TGCAGCGTTGACAGTAACCGGGGCACCTACGAGCAGTACTTC. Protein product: CSVDSNRGTYEQYF.

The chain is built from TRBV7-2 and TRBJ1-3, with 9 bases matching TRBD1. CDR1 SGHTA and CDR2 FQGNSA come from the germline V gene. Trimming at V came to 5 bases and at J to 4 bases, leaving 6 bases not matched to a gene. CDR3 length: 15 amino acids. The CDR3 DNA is TGTGCCAGCAGCCGAACCGGGACAGGGGGAAACACCATATATTTT. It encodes CASSRTGTGGNTIYF.

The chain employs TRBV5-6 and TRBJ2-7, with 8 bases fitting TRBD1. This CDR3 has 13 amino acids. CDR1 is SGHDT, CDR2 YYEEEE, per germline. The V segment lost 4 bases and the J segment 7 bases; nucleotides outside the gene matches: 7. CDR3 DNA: TGTGCCAGCAGCCAAGGACAGGGATGGGAGCAGTACTTC. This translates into CASSQGQGWEQYF.

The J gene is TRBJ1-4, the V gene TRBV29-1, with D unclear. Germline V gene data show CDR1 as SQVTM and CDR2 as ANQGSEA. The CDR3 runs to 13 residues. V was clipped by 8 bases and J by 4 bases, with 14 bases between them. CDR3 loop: CSSVLADNEKLFF. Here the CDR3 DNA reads TGCAGCAGCGTATTGGCGGATAATGAAAAACTGTTTTTT.

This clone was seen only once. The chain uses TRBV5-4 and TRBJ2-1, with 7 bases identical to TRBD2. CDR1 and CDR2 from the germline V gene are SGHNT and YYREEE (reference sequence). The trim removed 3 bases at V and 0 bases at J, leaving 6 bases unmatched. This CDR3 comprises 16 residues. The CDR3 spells CASSSLAGVSYNEQFF. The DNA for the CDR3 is TGTGCCAGCAGCTCCTTAGCGGGCGTCTCCTACAATGAGCAGTTCTTC.

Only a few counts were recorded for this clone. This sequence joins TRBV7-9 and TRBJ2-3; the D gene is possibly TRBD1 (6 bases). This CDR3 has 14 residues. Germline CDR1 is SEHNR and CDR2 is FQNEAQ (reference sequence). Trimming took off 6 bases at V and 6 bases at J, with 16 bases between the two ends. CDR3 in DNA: TGTGCCAGCAGTTCGGGACACCCGGCGGATACGCAGTATTTT. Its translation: CASSSGHPADTQYF.

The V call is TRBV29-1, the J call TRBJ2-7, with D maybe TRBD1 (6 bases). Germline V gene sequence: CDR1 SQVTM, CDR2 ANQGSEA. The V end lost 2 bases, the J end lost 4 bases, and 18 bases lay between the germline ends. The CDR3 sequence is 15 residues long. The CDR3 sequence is CSVERSGTSAYEQYF. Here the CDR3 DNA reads TGCAGCGTTGAACGCTCCGGGACAAGCGCGTACGAGCAGTACTTC.

CDR3 nucleotides: TGTGCCAGCAGCCCTAGCGGGAGCAGATCCTACGAGCAGTACTTC. Its translation is CASSPSGSRSYEQYF. The chain links TRBV7-9 to TRBJ2-7; TRBD2 aligns across 10 bases. The germline CDR1 and CDR2 sequences are SEHNR and FQNEAQ (reference sequence). The CDR3 extends over 15 amino acids. J was trimmed by 1 base and V by 5 bases; bases with no gene match: 5.

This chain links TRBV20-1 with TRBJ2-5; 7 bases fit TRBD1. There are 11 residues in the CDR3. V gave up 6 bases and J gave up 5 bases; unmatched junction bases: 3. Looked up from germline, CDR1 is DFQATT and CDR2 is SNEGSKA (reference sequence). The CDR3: CSAEGAETQYF. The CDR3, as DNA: TGCAGTGCAGAGGGGGCGGAGACCCAGTACTTC.

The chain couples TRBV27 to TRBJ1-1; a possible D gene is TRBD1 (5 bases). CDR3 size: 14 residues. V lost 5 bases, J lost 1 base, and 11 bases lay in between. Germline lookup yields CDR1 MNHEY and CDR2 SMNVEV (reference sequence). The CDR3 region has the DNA TGTGCCAGCAGTCCCGGGACGAGGAACACTGAAGCTTTCTTT. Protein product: CASSPGTRNTEAFF.

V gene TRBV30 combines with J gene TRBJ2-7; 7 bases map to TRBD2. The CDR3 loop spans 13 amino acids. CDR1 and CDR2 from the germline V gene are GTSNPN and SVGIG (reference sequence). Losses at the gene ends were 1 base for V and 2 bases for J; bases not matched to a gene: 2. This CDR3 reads CAWSGLAAYEQYF. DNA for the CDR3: TGTGCCTGGAGTGGACTAGCCGCCTACGAGCAGTACTTC.

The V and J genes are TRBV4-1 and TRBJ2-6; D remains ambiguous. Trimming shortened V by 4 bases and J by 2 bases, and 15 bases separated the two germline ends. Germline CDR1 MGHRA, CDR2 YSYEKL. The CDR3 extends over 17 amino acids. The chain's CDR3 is CASSLPFESPGANVLTF. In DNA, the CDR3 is TGCGCCAGCAGCCTCCCATTCGAATCCCCTGGGGCCAACGTCCTGACTTTC.

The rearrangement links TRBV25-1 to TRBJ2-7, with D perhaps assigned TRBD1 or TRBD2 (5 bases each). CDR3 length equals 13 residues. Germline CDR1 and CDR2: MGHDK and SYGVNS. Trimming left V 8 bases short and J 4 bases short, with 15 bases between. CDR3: CASGVVGVYEQYF. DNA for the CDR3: TGTGCCAGCGGGGTAGTGGGGGTTTACGAGCAGTACTTC.